The rows below give T cell receptor beta chains drawn from one sample of a study of T-cell reconstitution after alpha-beta-depleted transplantation in children. TCRdb recomputed calls from the PCR reads with MiXCR, one row per CDR3 protein. The sample lists around 93,000 distinct CDR3 sequences; approximately 9.2% were seen once. Specimen: PBMCs from the stem cell graft donor, collected from the stem cell graft. These receptor sequences come from a human donor who donated a stem cell graft to a child with congenital amegakaryocytic thrombocytopenia. Both conserved end residues are part of each CDR3. Fields, in order: clone size, D gene, CDR3 length, V gene, J gene, CDR3 DNA, CDR3 protein. The D gene is left open where the match is weak. Rows may omit the clone size; those that give it use once, few, many or a size class.

many	NA	13	TRBV20-1	TRBJ1-4	TGCAGTGCTAGAGCTGAGGGTAATGAAAAACTGTTTTTT	CSARAEGNEKLFF
many	NA	13	TRBV5-1	TRBJ2-5	TGCGCCAGTCACAGGGATCCGCAAGAGACCCAGTACTTC	CASHRDPQETQYF
few	NA	14	TRBV20-1	TRBJ2-1	TGCAGTGTCAAAAGGTCCACTACTATCAATGAGCAGTTCTTC	CSVKRSTTINEQFF
many	NA	13	TRBV20-1	TRBJ2-7	TGCAGTGTGGGGCGGAGGGGATGGTACGAGCAGTACTTC	CSVGRRGWYEQYF
NA	NA	13	TRBV28	TRBJ1-1	TGTGCCAGCAGCCCCGGGCCCACCGATGAAGCTTTCTTT	CASSPGPTDEAFF
many	NA	13	TRBV29-1	TRBJ2-1	TGCAGCGTGGGGGTAACAGCCTCGGATGAGCAGTTCTTC	CSVGVTASDEQFF
many	NA	14	TRBV5-6	TRBJ1-1	TGTGCCAGCAGCCGACGGGGGGATCCCACTGAAGCTTTCTTT	CASSRRGDPTEAFF
many	TRBD2	13	TRBV19	TRBJ2-1	TGTGCCAGTCGGACTAGCGGGATCGATGAGCAGTTCTTC	CASRTSGIDEQFF
many	TRBD2	14	TRBV20-1	TRBJ2-7	TGCAGTGCTAGACCGGGACTAGCGCCGTACGAGCAGTACTTC	CSARPGLAPYEQYF
many	TRBD2	16	TRBV12-3/TRBV12-4	TRBJ2-3	TGTGCCAGCAGTGCGAGGACTAGCTGGAGCACAGATACGCAGTATTTT	CASSARTSWSTDTQYF
many	NA	14	TRBV7-8	TRBJ2-1	TGTGCCAGCACTCCCCGAGGGAGCTACAATGAGCAGTTCTTC	CASTPRGSYNEQFF
many	TRBD2	15	TRBV20-1	TRBJ2-5	TGCAGTGCTAGGAGTAGCGGGAGCCACCAAGAGACCCAGTACTTC	CSARSSGSHQETQYF
once	NA	17	TRBV28	TRBJ1-3	TGTGCCAGCAGTTTGACGAGAGGGGTTCGCTCTGGAAACACCATATATTTT	CASSLTRGVRSGNTIYF
many	NA	13	TRBV10-2	TRBJ1-6	TGCGCCAGCAGTGAATCCTATAATTCACCCCTCCACTTT	CASSESYNSPLHF
many	TRBD2	18	TRBV10-3	TRBJ2-3	TGTGCCATCAGTGAGTCGACTAGCGGGGGGTCGGATAGAGATACGCAGTATTTT	CAISESTSGGSDRDTQYF
many	NA	14	TRBV20-1	TRBJ2-7	TGCAGTCCGTTAAACGGACAAACTGGCGACGAGCAGTACTTC	CSPLNGQTGDEQYF
many	TRBD2	16	TRBV7-2	TRBJ2-7	TGTGCCAGCAACCCTAGGGGCGGGAGTAGCTCCTACGAGCAGTACTTC	CASNPRGGSSSYEQYF
many	NA	15	TRBV5-1	TRBJ2-2	TGCGCCAGCAGGCTAAACAGCGCGAACACCGGGGAGCTGTTTTTT	CASRLNSANTGELFF
many	NA	15	TRBV11-2	TRBJ2-5	TGTGCCAGCAGCTTAGTGGCTAGCTACGGGGAGACCCAGTACTTC	CASSLVASYGETQYF
many	NA	12	TRBV20-1	TRBJ2-7	TGCAGTGCATCTAGTTCGGGCTACGAGCAGTACTTC	CSASSSGYEQYF
many	TRBD2	16	TRBV4-3	TRBJ2-1	TGCGCCAGCAGCCAACTAGCGGGAGGGTATACGGATGAGCAGTTCTTC	CASSQLAGGYTDEQFF
many	NA	15	TRBV12-3/TRBV12-4	TRBJ1-2	TGTGCCAGCAGTGCGCACCCAGGAGGAGGGTATGGCTACACCTTC	CASSAHPGGGYGYTF
NA	TRBD2	15	TRBV12-3/TRBV12-4	TRBJ2-1	TGTGCCAGCAGCATGCGGACTAGCGGGGACAATGAGCAGTTCTTC	CASSMRTSGDNEQFF
many	TRBD1	18	TRBV5-1	TRBJ2-2	TGCGCCAGCAGCTTGGCCTTCACAACAGGGGGTCCTTCCGGGGAGCTGTTTTTT	CASSLAFTTGGPSGELFF
many	NA	13	TRBV29-1	TRBJ1-2	TGCAGCGTTGCCCTGGGTCGAGACTATGGCTACACCTTC	CSVALGRDYGYTF
many	TRBD1	14	TRBV12-3/TRBV12-4	TRBJ2-3	TGTGCCAGCAGTTTCGGGACAGTCACAGATACGCAGTATTTT	CASSFGTVTDTQYF
many	NA	14	TRBV5-1	TRBJ2-1	TGCGCCAGCAGTTTTCCCGGGAGTAGCAATGAGCAGTTCTTC	CASSFPGSSNEQFF
many	NA	13	TRBV5-6	TRBJ1-2	TGTGCCAGCAGCTTGGTCGGGTTCTATGGCTACACCTTC	CASSLVGFYGYTF
NA	TRBD2	16	TRBV7-9	TRBJ2-3	TGTGCCAGCAGCCCTACCGATCGGGGGGGAACAGATACGCAGTATTTT	CASSPTDRGGTDTQYF
many	TRBD1	12	TRBV29-1	TRBJ1-2	TGCAGCGTCCGGGGACAGGGAGATGGCTACACCTTC	CSVRGQGDGYTF
many	TRBD2	15	TRBV7-2	TRBJ2-1	TGTGCCAGCAACTTGCGGCGGGAGGGGTACAATGAGCAGTTCTTC	CASNLRREGYNEQFF
many	TRBD1	13	TRBV20-1	TRBJ2-2	TGCAGTGCTCCGAAGGGGGCCGGCGGGGAGCTGTTTTTT	CSAPKGAGGELFF
many	NA	15	TRBV4-2	TRBJ2-3	TGTGCCAGCAGCCAAGATCACCTTAGCACAGATACGCAGTATTTT	CASSQDHLSTDTQYF
many	NA	15	TRBV6-5	TRBJ2-7	TGTGCCAGCAGTTCCGGGGGCCTAGCCTCCTACGAGCAGTACTTC	CASSSGGLASYEQYF
NA	NA	12	TRBV24-1	TRBJ2-3	TGTGCCACCAGTGATGAAGGGTATACGCAGTATTTT	CATSDEGYTQYF
many	NA	16	TRBV5-1	TRBJ1-5	TGCGCCAGCAGCTTGGATCGAGGGAAGGGCAATCAGCCCCAGCATTTT	CASSLDRGKGNQPQHF
few	TRBD1	16	TRBV7-9	TRBJ2-7	TGTGCCAGCAGCTTAGACGGACAGGGGGCCGGGGACGAGCAGTACTTC	CASSLDGQGAGDEQYF
many	NA	14	TRBV20-1	TRBJ1-1	TGCAGTGCTAGAGACGCGGGAGGGGGCACTGAAGCTTTCTTT	CSARDAGGGTEAFF
NA	NA	15	TRBV20-1	TRBJ2-3	TGCAGTGCTAGCGGGGGAGATTTGAGGACAGATACGCAGTATTTT	CSASGGDLRTDTQYF
many	NA	14	TRBV20-1	TRBJ1-4	TGCAGTGTCAAGTATGTCCCTACTCCTGAAAAACTGTTTTTT	CSVKYVPTPEKLFF
many	TRBD1	13	TRBV5-1	TRBJ2-3	TGCGCCAGCAGGCAGGGGGCACGAGATACGCAGTATTTT	CASRQGARDTQYF
many	NA	14	TRBV12-3/TRBV12-4	TRBJ1-2	TGTGCCAGCAGTTTTTTAGTGGGTTCGGGTGGCTACACCTTC	CASSFLVGSGGYTF
few	NA	12	TRBV20-1	TRBJ1-1	TGCAGTGCCGTACGTGTGGGGACTGAAGCTTTCTTT	CSAVRVGTEAFF
many	NA	14	TRBV20-1	TRBJ1-1	TGCAGTGCTAGACCACGGCAGGGGACCACTGAAGCTTTCTTT	CSARPRQGTTEAFF